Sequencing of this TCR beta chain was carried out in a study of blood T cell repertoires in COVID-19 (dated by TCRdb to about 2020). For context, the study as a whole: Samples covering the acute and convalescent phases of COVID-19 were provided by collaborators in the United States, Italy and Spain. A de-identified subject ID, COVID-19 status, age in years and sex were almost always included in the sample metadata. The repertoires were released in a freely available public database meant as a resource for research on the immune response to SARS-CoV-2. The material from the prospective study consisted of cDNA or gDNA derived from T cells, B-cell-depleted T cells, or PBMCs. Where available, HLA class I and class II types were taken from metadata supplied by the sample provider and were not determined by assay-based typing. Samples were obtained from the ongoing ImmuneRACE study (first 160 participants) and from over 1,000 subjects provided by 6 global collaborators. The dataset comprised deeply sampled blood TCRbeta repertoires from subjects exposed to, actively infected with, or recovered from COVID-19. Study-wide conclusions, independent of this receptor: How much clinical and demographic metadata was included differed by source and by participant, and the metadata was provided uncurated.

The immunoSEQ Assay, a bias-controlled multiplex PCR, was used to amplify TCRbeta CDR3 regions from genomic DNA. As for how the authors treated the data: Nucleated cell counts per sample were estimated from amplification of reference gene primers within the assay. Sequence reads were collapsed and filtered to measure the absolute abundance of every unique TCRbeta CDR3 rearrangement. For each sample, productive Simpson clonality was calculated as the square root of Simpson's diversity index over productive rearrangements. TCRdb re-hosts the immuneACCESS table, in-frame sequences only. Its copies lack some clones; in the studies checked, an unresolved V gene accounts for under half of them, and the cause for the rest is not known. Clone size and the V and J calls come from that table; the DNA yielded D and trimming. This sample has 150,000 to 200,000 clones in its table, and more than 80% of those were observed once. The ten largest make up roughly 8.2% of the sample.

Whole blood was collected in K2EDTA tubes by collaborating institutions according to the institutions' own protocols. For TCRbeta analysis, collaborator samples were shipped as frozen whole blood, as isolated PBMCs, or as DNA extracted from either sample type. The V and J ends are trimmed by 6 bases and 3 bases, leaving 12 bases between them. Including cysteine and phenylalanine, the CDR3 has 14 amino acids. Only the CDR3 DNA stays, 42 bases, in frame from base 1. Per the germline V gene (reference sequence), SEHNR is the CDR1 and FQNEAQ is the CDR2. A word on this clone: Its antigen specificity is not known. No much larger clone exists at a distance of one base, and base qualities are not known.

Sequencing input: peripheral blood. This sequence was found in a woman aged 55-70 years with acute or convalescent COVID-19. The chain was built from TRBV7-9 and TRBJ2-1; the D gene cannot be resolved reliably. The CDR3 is CASSGGAHYNEQFF. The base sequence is TGTGCCAGCAGTGGTGGAGCCCACTACAATGAGCAGTTCTTC.